The 10 T cell receptor beta chains reported below all come from one sample, sequenced in a study of blood T cell repertoires in COVID-19. TCRdb's table, derived via immunoSEQ multiplex PCR, lists solely in-frame clones and lacks some. The repertoire has over 250,000 clones, about 88% of them found once; the top ten carry approximately 3.7%. Sequencing input: peripheral blood. These receptors all stem from a man aged 55 to 70 who had recovered from COVID-19.

The chain links TRBV5-6 to TRBJ2-1; D is uncertain. In germline, CDR1 is SGHDT, CDR2 YYEEEE. Trimming pared 4 bases from V and 2 bases from J, leaving 13 bases between. The CDR3 covers 15 residues. The DNA for the CDR3 is TGTGCCAGCAGCCCCCCCGTGAGGACCTACAATGAGCAGTTCTTC. Protein sequence: CASSPPVRTYNEQFF.

The V call is TRBV9, the J call TRBJ2-3, with 9 bases lining up with TRBD2. Looked up from germline, CDR1 is SGDLS and CDR2 is YYNGEE. Germline trimming cut 5 bases from V and 9 bases from J; bases unmatched to any gene: 10. This CDR3 is 14 amino acids long. The CDR3 DNA sequence: TGTGCCAGCAGTACCCCAGGCGGGGGGGGGACGCAGTATTTT. It translates to CASSTPGGGGTQYF.

The chain has TRBV19 and TRBJ2-3, with 8 bases identical to TRBD1. This CDR3 is 14 amino acids long. Germline assignment: CDR1 LNHDA and CDR2 SQIVND (reference sequence). With 6 bases clipped from V and 4 bases from J, the junction kept 6 bases outside the gene matches. The CDR3 reads CASRQGELADTQYF. The CDR3 DNA follows: TGTGCCAGTAGACAGGGGGAGTTAGCAGATACGCAGTATTTT.

In its sample, this clone was seen once. The chain employs TRBV4-2 and TRBJ2-7; the match to TRBD2 covers 10 bases. From germline, CDR1 is LGHNA and CDR2 YNFKEQ. This CDR3 contains 18 residues. V shed 1 base and J 2 bases; nucleotides not matched to a gene: 11. CDR3 residues: CASSQGGAVAGGPYEQYF. The CDR3 coding sequence is TGTGCCAGCAGCCAAGGGGGAGCAGTAGCGGGGGGCCCCTACGAGCAGTACTTC.

This clone showed up just once. The rearrangement links TRBV6-2 or TRBV6-3 to TRBJ1-5; D may be TRBD1 (6 bases). Germline CDR1 and CDR2: MNHEY and SVGEGT. CDR3 length: 16 amino acids. The V and J ends lost 2 bases and 2 bases respectively, with 13 bases between them. The chain's CDR3 is CASSYLARGGNQPQHF. Here the CDR3 DNA reads TGTGCCAGCAGTTACCTTGCCAGGGGAGGCAATCAGCCCCAGCATTTT.

Note on this clone: Other DNA sequences from this sample encode an identical CDR3 as well. V is TRBV12-3 or TRBV12-4 and J is TRBJ1-1, with D perhaps TRBD1 (5 bases). V dropped 5 bases and J dropped 5 bases, with 9 bases sitting between them. The CDR3 sequence is 12 residues long. The CDR3 DNA follows: TGTGCCAGCAGTCTACGGGGGACTGAAGCTTTCTTT. It codes for CASSLRGTEAFF.

The V call is TRBV7-2, the J call TRBJ1-4, with D possibly being TRBD1 (5 bases). The CDR3 spans 15 residues. Germline V gene data show CDR1 as SGHTA and CDR2 as FQGNSA. Trimming pared 5 bases from V and 3 bases from J, leaving 13 bases between. CDR3 protein: CASSPVGGANEKLFF. The DNA of the CDR3 is TGTGCCAGCAGCCCAGTCGGGGGAGCTAATGAAAAACTGTTTTTT.

The chain couples TRBV10-3 to TRBJ1-2; TRBD1 matches 7 bases. The germline V gene has CDR1 ENHRY and CDR2 SYGVKD. This CDR3 contains 16 residues. Unmatched junction bases numbered 8, after V lost 0 bases and J lost 4 bases. The CDR3 DNA sequence: TGTGCCATCAGTGAGTCGCGGGACAGCGCTGCCTATGGCTACACCTTC. This codes for CAISESRDSAAYGYTF.

The chain uses TRBV7-2 and TRBJ2-7; D is uncertain. There are 17 residues in the CDR3. Germline assignment: CDR1 SGHTA and CDR2 FQGNSA. Trimming took off 2 bases at V and 1 base at J, with 18 bases between the two ends. CDR3 region: CASSLPVDWPRSYEQYF. The CDR3 nucleotides are TGTGCCAGCAGCTTACCCGTAGACTGGCCGAGATCCTACGAGCAGTACTTC.

V is TRBV5-1 and J is TRBJ1-4; TRBD1 is a possible D gene (6 bases). This CDR3 has 14 amino acids. Germline V CDR1 and CDR2: SGHRS, YFSETQ. V was shortened by 3 bases and J by 5 bases, with 11 bases between the two germline ends. The CDR3 nucleotides are TGCGCCAGCAGCTCAGGGGTCCCCAATGAAAAACTGTTTTTT. Its protein is CASSSGVPNEKLFF.